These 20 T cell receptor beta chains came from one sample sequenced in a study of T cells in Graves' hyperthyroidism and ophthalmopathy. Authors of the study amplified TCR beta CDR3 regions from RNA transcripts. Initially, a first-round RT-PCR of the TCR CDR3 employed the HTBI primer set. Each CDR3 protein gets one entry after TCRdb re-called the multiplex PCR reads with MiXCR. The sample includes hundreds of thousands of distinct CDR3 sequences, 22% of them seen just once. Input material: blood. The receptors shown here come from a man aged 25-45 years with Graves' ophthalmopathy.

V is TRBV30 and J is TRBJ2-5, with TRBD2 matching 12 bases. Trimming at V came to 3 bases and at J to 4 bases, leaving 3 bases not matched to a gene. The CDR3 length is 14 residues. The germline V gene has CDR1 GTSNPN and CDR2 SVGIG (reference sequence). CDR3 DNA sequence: TGTGCCTGGAGACTAGCGGGAGGCGGAGAGACCCAGTACTTC. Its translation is CAWRLAGGGETQYF.

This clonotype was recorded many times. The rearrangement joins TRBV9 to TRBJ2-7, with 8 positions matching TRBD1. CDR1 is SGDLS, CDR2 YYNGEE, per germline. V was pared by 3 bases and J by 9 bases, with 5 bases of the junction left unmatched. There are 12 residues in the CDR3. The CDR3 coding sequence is TGTGCCAGCAGCGGGGGGACAGGCAGGCAGTACTTC. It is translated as CASSGGTGRQYF.

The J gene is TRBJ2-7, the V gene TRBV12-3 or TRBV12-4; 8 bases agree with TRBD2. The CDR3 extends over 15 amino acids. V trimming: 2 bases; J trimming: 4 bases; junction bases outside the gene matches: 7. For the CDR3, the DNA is TGTGCCAGCAGTTTAAGGGTAGCGGGAAGTTACGAGCAGTACTTC. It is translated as CASSLRVAGSYEQYF.

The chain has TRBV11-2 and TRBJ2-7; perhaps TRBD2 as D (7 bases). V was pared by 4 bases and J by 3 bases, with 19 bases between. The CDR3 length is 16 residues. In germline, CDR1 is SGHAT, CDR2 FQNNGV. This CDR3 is CASSSHGGTTYYEQYF. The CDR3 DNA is TGTGCCAGCAGCTCTCACGGGGGGACAACCTACTACGAGCAGTACTTC.

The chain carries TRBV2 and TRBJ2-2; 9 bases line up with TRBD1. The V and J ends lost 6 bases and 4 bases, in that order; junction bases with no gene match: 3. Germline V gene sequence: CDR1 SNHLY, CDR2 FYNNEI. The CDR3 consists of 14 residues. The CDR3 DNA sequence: TGTGCCAGCAGCGGACAGGGGACCACCGGGGAGCTGTTTTTT. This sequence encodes CASSGQGTTGELFF.

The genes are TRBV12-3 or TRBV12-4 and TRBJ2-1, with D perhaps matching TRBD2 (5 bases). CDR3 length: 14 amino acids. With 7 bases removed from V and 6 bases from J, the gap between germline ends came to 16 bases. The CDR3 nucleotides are TGTGCCAGCAAGTCCCCGCTAGCACTCAATGAGCAGTTCTTC. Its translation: CASKSPLALNEQFF.

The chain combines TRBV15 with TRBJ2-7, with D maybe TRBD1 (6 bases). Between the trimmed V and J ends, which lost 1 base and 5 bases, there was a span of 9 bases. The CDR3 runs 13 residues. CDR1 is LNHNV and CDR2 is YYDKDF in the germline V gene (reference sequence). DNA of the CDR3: TGTGCCACCAGCAGAGCCTCAGGGGACGAGCAGTACTTC. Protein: CATSRASGDEQYF. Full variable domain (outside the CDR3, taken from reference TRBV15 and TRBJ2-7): DAMVIQNPRYQVTQFGKPVTLSCSQTLNHNVMYWYQQKSSQAPKLLFHYYDKDFNNEADTPDNFQSRRPNTSFCFLDIRSPGLGDTAMYLCATSRASGDEQYFGPGTRLTVT.

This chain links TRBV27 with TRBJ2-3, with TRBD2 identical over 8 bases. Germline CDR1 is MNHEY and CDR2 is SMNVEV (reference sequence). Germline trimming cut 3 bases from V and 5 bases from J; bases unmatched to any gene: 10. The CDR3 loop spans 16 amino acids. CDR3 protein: CASSLVIAGFRDTQYF. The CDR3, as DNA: TGTGCCAGCAGTTTGGTGATAGCGGGATTTAGAGATACGCAGTATTTT.

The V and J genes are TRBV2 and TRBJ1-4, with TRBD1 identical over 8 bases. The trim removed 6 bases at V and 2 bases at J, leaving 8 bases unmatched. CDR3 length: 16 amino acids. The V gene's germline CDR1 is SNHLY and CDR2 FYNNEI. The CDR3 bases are TGTGCCAGCAGCTCGGACAGGGCGTCGACTAATGAAAAACTGTTTTTT. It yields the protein CASSSDRASTNEKLFF.

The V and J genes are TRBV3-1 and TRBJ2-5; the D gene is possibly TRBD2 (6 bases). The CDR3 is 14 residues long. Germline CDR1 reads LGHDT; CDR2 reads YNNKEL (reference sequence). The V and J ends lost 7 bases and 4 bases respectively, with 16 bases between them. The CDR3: CASIHSGEGETQYF. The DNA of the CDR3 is TGTGCCAGCATCCATAGCGGAGAGGGAGAGACCCAGTACTTC.

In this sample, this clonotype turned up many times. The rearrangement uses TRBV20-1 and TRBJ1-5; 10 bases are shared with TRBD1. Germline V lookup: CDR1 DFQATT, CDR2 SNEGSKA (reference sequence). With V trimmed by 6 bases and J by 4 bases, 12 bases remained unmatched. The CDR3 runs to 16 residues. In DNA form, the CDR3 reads TGCAGTGCAGGGGGAGGGGGACAGGGGCGAAATCAGCCCCAGCATTTT. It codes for CSAGGGGQGRNQPQHF.

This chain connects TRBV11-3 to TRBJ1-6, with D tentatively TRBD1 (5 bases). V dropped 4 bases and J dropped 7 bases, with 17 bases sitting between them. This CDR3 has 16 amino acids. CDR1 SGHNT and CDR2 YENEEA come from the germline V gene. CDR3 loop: CASSSPVQGRNSPLHF. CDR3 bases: TGTGCCAGCAGCTCCCCTGTCCAGGGAAGAAATTCACCCCTCCACTTT.

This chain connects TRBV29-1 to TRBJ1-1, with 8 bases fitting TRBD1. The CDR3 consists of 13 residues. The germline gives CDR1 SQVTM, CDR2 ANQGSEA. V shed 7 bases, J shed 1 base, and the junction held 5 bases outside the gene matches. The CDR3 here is CSATGVGNTEAFF. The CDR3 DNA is TGCAGCGCGACAGGGGTTGGGAACACTGAAGCTTTCTTT.

The CDR3 DNA follows: TGTGCCAGTAGTAACGACGGAGGAAATGAGCAGTTCTTC. Its protein is CASSNDGGNEQFF. The chain employs TRBV19 and TRBJ2-1; D is possibly TRBD2 (5 bases). CDR1 is LNHDA and CDR2 is SQIVND in the germline V gene (reference sequence). Trimming removed 4 bases at V and 7 bases at J, with 11 bases between. The CDR3 contains 13 residues.

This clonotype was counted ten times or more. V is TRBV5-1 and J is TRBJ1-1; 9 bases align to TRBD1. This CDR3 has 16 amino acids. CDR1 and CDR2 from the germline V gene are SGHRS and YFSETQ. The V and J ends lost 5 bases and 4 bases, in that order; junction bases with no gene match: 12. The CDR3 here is CASSSTGGNTGTEAFF. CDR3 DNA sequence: TGCGCCAGCAGTTCTACAGGGGGCAATACGGGCACTGAAGCTTTCTTT.

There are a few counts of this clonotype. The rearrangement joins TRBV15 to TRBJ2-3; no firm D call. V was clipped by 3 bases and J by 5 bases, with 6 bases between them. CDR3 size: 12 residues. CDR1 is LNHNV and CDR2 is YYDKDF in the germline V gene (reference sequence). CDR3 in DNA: TGTGCCACCAGCAGCCTTCAAGATACGCAGTATTTT. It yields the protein CATSSLQDTQYF.

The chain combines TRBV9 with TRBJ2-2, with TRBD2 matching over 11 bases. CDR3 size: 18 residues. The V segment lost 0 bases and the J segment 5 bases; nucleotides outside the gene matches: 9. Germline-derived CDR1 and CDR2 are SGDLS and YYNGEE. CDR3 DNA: TGTGCCAGCAGCGTAGCACTAGCGGGAGTCTCGGGGACCGGGGAGCTGTTTTTT. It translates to CASSVALAGVSGTGELFF.

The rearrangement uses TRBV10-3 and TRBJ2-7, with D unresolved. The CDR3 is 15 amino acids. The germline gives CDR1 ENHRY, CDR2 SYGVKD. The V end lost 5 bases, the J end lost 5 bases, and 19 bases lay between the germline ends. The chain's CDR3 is CAISFSSDLYHEQYF. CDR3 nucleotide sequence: TGTGCCATCAGTTTTTCTTCCGACCTATACCACGAGCAGTACTTC.

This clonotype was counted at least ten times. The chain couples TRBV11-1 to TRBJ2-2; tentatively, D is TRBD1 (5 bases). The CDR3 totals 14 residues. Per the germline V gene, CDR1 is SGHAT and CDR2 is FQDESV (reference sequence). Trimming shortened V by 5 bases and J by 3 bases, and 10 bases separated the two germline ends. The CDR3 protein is CASSRRQHTGELFF. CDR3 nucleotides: TGTGCCAGCAGCAGGCGACAGCACACCGGGGAGCTGTTTTTT.

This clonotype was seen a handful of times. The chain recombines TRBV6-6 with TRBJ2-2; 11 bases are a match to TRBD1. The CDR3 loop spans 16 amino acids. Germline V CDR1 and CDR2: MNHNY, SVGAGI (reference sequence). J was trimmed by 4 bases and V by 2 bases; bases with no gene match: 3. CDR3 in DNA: TGTGCCAGCAGTTACCTCGGGACAGGGGGCACCGGGGAGCTGTTTTTT. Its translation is CASSYLGTGGTGELFF.